The clone carrying this T cell receptor beta chain was seen at least ten times. Its antigen is not known. This entry comes from a study of T cells in Graves' hyperthyroidism and ophthalmopathy. Study-level background: Peripheral blood was collected at initial diagnosis, before any treatment.

Whole-study results and caveats: Ophthalmopathy could be told apart from stable hyperthyroidism with a 13 V-J model. The model forecast ophthalmopathy, anticipating it by a median about 7 months before onset.

The CDR3 regions of TCR beta were amplified from RNA transcripts. The HTBI primer set served for first-round RT-PCR of the TCR CDR3. One entry per CDR3 protein, called by TCRdb with MiXCR from the multiplex PCR reads. The profile shows 150,000 or so distinct CDR3 sequences, 9.4% of them singletons. Not enrolled were patients with uncontrolled infection, other autoimmune disease, pregnancy or lactation. This CDR3 is built from 13 residues. The germline V gene encodes CDR1 MNHNS and CDR2 SASEGT. V shed 3 bases and J shed 6 bases, with 11 bases lying between them. V and J are TRBV6-1 and TRBJ1-1; D remains unclear. The clonotype comes from a young woman with Graves' hyperthyroidism that later progressed to Graves' ophthalmopathy. The source material was blood. The CDR3 DNA reads TGTGCCAGCAGTGAGCGGGCAGCAGCTGAAGCTTTCTTT. Translated, it gives CASSERAAAEAFF.